This T cell receptor (beta chain) was profiled in a study of blood T cell repertoires in COVID-19. Study-level information: Italy, Spain and the United States were the sources of the convalescent and acute COVID-19 samples.

This table comes from immunoSEQ multiplex PCR, and its TCRdb copy is limited to in-frame clones, with some not included. The repertoire includes over 130,000 clones, around 84% of them detected once, and 8.5% to 9% sits in the top ten. With 4 bases removed from V and 0 bases from J, the gap between germline ends came to 16 bases. Germline V lookup: CDR1 LNHDA, CDR2 SQIVND (reference sequence). The CDR3 has 18 amino acids. The sample was peripheral blood. The source of this sequence is a man aged 25 to 45 with COVID-19, enrolled during active disease. The J gene is TRBJ2-6, the V gene TRBV19, with TRBD1 as a possible D gene (5 bases). The CDR3 nucleotides are TGTGCCAGTAGTACAGCCAGGGTCTGGAACTCTGGGGCCAACGTCCTGACTTTC. This gives the protein CASSTARVWNSGANVLTF.